Below, 7 T cell receptor beta chains from the same sample are listed, as sequenced in a study of T cell changes during pregnancy in multiple sclerosis. Sequencing used immunoSEQ multiplex PCR; TCRdb keeps in-frame clones, though not all of them. The sample yields around 52,000 clones, roughly 89% seen once. The sample comprised peripheral blood from another person, used as feeder cells. All receptors derive from a human donor whose cells served as feeder cells for cultures in a pregnancy study.

The V and J genes are TRBV30 and TRBJ2-2; perhaps TRBD1 as D (5 bases). The CDR3 is 14 amino acids. Between the trimmed V and J ends, which lost 4 bases and 0 bases, there was a span of 9 bases. Germline CDR1 GTSNPN, CDR2 SVGIG (reference sequence). The DNA for the CDR3 is TGTGCCTGGAAGGGGCCGGCGAACACCGGGGAGCTGTTTTTT. This encodes CAWKGPANTGELFF. Full variable domain (missing parts from reference TRBV30 and TRBJ2-2): SQTIHQWPATLVQPVGSPLSLECTVEGTSNPNLYWYRQAAGRGLQLLFYSVGIGQISSEVPQNLSASRPQDRQFILSSKKLLLSDSGFYLCAWKGPANTGELFFGEGSRLTVL.

The chain joins TRBV29-1 to TRBJ1-2; D is uncertain. The germline CDR1 and CDR2 sequences are SQVTM and ANQGSEA. The CDR3 totals 14 residues. Trimming pared 0 bases from V and 8 bases from J, leaving 16 bases between. The CDR3 loop reads CSVEDYDSPGGYTF. CDR3 nucleotide sequence: TGCAGCGTTGAAGATTATGACTCCCCGGGGGGCTACACCTTC.

The chain couples TRBV5-1 to TRBJ2-2, with a tentative D call TRBD2 (5 bases). The germline V and J ends were trimmed by 7 bases and 7 bases, with 14 bases remaining between them. Germline loops: CDR1 SGHRS, CDR2 YFSETQ. The CDR3 totals 13 residues. CDR3 sequence (DNA): TGCGCCAGCTCACTTCTACGGGACGGGGAGCTGTTTTTT. This encodes CASSLLRDGELFF.

The chain combines TRBV4-3 with TRBJ2-6; D is unclear. The CDR3 is made up of 14 amino acids. The germline CDR1 and CDR2 sequences are LGHNA and YSLEER. V was cut by 0 bases and J by 4 bases, with 4 bases left in between. CDR3 in amino acids: CASSQEPGANVLTF. The CDR3 DNA reads TGCGCCAGCAGCCAAGAACCCGGGGCCAACGTCCTGACTTTC.

The V and J genes are TRBV19 and TRBJ2-3; TRBD1 agrees at 10 bases. The V segment lost 5 bases and the J segment 5 bases; nucleotides outside the gene matches: 7. This CDR3 is 15 amino acids long. The germline V gene encodes CDR1 LNHDA and CDR2 SQIVND (reference sequence). This CDR3 is CASSPGTGAGDTQYF. CDR3 DNA: TGTGCCAGTAGTCCAGGGACAGGGGCGGGAGATACGCAGTATTTT.

V and J are TRBV19 and TRBJ2-3; D gene uncertain. Per the germline V gene, CDR1 is LNHDA and CDR2 is SQIVND (reference sequence). The ends were cut back, 8 bases at V and 2 bases at J, with 14 bases in the middle. This CDR3 has 14 amino acids. This CDR3 reads CASSPNGYTDTQYF. The CDR3 nucleotides read TGTGCCAGTTCCCCAAACGGCTACACAGATACGCAGTATTTT.

This chain links TRBV5-1 with TRBJ2-3; 8 nucleotides match TRBD2. The CDR3 contains 17 residues. V was clipped by 4 bases and J by 1 base; unmatched bases: 11. CDR1 is SGHRS, CDR2 YFSETQ, per germline. The CDR3 sequence: CASSPLGAGGRTDTQYF. The CDR3 bases are TGCGCCAGCAGCCCGCTGGGGGCGGGGGGCCGCACAGATACGCAGTATTTT.